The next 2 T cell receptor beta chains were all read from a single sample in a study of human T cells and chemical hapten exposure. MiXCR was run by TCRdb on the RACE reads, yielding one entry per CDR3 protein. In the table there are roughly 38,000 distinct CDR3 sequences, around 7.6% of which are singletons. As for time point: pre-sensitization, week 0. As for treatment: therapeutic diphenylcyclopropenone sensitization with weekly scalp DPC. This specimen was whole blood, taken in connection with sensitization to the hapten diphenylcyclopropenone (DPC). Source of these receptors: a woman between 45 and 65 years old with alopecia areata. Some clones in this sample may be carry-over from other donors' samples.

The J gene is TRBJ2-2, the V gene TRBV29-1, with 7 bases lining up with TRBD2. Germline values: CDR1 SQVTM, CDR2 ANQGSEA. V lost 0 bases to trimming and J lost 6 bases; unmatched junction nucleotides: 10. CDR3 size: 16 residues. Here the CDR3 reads CSVEDHSGKIAGELFF. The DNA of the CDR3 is TGCAGCGTTGAAGATCACAGCGGGAAAATTGCCGGGGAGCTGTTTTTT.

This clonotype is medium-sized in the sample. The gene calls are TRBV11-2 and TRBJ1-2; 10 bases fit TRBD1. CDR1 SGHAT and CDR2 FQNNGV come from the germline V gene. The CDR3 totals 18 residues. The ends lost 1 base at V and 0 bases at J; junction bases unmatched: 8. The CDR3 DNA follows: TGTGCCAGCAGCTTAGGAAGGGACAGGGGACCGACTAACTATGGCTACACCTTC. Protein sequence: CASSLGRDRGPTNYGYTF.